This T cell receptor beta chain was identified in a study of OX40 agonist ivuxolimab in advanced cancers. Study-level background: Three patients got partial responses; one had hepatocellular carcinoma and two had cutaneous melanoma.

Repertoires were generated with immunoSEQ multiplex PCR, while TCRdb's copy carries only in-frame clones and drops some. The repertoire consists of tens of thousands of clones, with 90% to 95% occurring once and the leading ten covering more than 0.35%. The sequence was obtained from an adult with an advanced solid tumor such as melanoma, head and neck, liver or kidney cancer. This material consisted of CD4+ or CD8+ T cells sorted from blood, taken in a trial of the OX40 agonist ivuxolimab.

The CDR3 bases are TGTGCCAGCTCACCAGACAGCGGTGCTGGAAACACCATATATTTT. This encodes CASSPDSGAGNTIYF. The rearrangement links TRBV18 to TRBJ1-3; TRBD1 is a possible D gene (5 bases). Germline CDR1 is KGHSH and CDR2 is LQKENI. V shed 2 bases and J shed 2 bases, with 10 bases lying between them. The CDR3 extends over 15 amino acids.